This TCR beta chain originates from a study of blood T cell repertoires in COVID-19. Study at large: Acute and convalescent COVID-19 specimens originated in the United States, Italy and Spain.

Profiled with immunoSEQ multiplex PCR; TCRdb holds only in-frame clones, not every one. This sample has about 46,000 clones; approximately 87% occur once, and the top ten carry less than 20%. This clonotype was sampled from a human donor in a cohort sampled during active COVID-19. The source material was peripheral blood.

The CDR3 DNA is TGTGCCAGTAGTATTAAGCTGGGACTAGCGACAAATGAGCAGTTCTTC. Residues: CASSIKLGLATNEQFF. The J gene is TRBJ2-1, the V gene TRBV19; 10 bases are shared with TRBD2. Trimming cost V 3 bases and J 7 bases; bases outside gene matches: 9. Germline assignment: CDR1 LNHDA and CDR2 SQIVND (reference sequence). The CDR3 loop spans 16 amino acids.